This T cell receptor (beta chain) is drawn from a study of CXCR3-negative and CXCR3-positive naive CD8 T cells. General study points: TRBV-TRBJ usage was similar across naive CXCR3 subsets but distinct in memory cells. Diversity in memory CD8+ cells fell much lower than the comparably high levels seen in both naive subsets. Naive subsets displayed similar surface CD5, and TCR strength was inferred from TRB CDR3 properties. When CXCR3-positive naive cells were set against CXCR3-negative naive cells, the former had more hydrophobic TRB CDR3s.

CD45RO-CCR7+CD27+CD95- expression identified naive CD8+ T cells. Germline V CDR1 and CDR2: SQVTM, ANQGSEA. CDR3 size: 13 residues. Libraries of TRB cDNA were made by 5' RACE and carried UMIs. Following a re-call of the 5' RACE reads, TCRdb has one entry per CDR3 protein and lacks DNA. The sample holds some 140,000 distinct CDR3 sequences. Notes on this clonotype: The antigen remains unidentified.

This sequence originates from a human donor in good health. Some clones in this sample may be carry-over from other donors' samples. This chain uses TRBV29-1 with TRBJ2-5; TCRdb selects TRBD1, and the lack of DNA leaves this call unchecked. Source material: naive CXCR3+ CD8+ T cells from blood. Subset described: CD45RO-CCR7+CD27+CD95- naive CD8+ T cells expressing CXCR3 (TNR3+). CDR3 sequence reads: CSVHQGLGETQYF.